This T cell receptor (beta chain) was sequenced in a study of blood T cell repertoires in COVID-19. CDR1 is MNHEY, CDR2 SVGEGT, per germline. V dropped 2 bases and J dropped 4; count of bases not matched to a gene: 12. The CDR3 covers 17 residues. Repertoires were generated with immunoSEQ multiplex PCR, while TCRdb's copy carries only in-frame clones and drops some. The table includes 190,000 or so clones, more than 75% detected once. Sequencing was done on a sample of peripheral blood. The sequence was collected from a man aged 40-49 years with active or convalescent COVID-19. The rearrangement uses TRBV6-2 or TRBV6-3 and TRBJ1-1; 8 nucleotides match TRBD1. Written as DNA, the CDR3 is TGTGCCAGCAGTTACGACCTACAGGGGGGTTTGTCCACTGAAGCTTTCTTT. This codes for CASSYDLQGGLSTEAFF.